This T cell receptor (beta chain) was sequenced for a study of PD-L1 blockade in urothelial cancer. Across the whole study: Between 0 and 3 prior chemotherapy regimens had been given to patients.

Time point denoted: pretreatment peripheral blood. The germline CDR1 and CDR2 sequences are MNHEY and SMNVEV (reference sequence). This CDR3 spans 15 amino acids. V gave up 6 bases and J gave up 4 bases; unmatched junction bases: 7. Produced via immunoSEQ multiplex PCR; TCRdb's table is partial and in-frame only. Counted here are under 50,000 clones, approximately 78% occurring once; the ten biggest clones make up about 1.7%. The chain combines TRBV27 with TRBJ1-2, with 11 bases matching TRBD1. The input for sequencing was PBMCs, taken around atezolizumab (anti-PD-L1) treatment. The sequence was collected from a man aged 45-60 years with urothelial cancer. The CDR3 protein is CASRDGTGGLYGYTF. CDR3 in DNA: TGTGCCAGCAGAGACGGGACAGGGGGTCTCTATGGCTACACCTTC.